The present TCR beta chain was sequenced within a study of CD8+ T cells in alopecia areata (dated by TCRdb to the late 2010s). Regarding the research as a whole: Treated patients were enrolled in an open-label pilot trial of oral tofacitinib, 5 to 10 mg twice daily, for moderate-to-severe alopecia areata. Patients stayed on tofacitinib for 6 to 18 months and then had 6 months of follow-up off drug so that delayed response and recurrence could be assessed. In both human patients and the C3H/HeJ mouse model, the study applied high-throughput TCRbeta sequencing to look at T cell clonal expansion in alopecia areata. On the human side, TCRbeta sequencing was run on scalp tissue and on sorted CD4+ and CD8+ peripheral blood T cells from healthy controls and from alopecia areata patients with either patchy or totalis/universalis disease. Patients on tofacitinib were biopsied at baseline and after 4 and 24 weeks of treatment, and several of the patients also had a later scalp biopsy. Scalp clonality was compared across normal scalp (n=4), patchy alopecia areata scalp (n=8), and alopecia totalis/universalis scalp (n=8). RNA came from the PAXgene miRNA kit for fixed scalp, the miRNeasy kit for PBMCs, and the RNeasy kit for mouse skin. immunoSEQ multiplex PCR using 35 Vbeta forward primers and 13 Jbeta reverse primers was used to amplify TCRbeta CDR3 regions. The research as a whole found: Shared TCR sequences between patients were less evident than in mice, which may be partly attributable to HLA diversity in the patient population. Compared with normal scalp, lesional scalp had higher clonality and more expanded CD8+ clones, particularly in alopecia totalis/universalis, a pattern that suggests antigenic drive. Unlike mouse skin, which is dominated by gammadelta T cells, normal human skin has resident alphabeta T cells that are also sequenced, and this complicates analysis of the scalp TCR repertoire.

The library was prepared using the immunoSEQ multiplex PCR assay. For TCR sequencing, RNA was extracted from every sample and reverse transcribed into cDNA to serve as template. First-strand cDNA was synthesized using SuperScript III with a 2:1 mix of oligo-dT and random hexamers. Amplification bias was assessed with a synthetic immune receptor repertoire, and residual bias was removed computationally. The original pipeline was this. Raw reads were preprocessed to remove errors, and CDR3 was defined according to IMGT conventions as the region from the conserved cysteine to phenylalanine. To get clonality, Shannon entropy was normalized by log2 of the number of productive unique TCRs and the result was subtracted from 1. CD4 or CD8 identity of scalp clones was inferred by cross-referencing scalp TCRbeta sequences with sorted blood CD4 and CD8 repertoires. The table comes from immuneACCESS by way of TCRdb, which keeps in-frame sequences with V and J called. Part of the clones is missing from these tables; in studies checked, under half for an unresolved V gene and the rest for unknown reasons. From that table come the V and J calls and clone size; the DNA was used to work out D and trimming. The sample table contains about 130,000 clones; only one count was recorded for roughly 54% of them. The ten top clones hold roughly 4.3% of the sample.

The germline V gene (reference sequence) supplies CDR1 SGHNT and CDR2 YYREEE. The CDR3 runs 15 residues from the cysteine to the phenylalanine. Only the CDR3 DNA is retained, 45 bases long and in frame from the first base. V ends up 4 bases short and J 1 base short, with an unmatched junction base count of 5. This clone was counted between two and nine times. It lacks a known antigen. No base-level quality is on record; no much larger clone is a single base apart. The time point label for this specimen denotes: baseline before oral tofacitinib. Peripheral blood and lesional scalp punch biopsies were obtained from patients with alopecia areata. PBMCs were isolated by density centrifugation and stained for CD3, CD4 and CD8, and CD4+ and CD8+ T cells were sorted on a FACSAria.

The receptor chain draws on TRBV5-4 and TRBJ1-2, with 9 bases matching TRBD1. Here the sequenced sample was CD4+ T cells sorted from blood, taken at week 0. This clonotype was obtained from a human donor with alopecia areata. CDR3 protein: CASSATGGDNYGYTF. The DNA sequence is TGTGCCAGCAGCGCCACAGGGGGCGATAACTATGGCTACACCTTC.